This record covers a single TCR beta chain. What it recognizes is unknown. The timepoints at which blood was sampled were baseline, cycle 4 day 1, and cycle 7 day 1. These data belong to a study of OX40 agonist ivuxolimab in advanced cancers. At the level of the study: Ivuxolimab was administered intravenously to patients at 0.01 to 10 mg/kg every 2 weeks.

Study-level points and caveats: Relative to CD4+, CD8+ T cells held more expanded clones on average.

Repertoires were generated with immunoSEQ multiplex PCR, while TCRdb's copy carries only in-frame clones and drops some. The sample yields tens of thousands of clones, 85% seen once. This TCR came from an adult with an advanced solid tumor such as melanoma, head and neck, liver or kidney cancer. Sequences were derived from CD4+ or CD8+ T cells sorted from blood, sampled in a trial of the OX40 agonist ivuxolimab.

The CDR3 loop is CASKLDIQYF. The CDR3 DNA reads as TGTGCCAGCAAACTAGACATTCAGTACTTC. V gene TRBV2 combines with J gene TRBJ2-4; possibly TRBD2 for D (5 bases). This CDR3 spans 10 amino acids. Per germline, CDR1 SNHLY and CDR2 FYNNEI. The V gene lost 7 bases and the J gene lost 8 bases, with 6 bases spanning the gap.